A single sample gave rise to the 9 T cell receptor beta chains below, sequenced in a study of blood T cell repertoires in COVID-19. Clones were sequenced by immunoSEQ multiplex PCR, and TCRdb holds only the in-frame ones, with some missing. The table includes over 130,000 clones, roughly 90% detected once. Input material: peripheral blood. All receptors come from a human donor with COVID-19, enrolled during active disease. The donor label of this sample is uncertain.

The V gene is TRBV5-1, the J gene TRBJ2-4; 10 bases line up with TRBD1. The V gene end was trimmed by 1 base and the J gene end by 6 bases; junction bases not matched to a gene: 4. The germline V gene has CDR1 SGHRS and CDR2 YFSETQ. This CDR3 has 15 amino acids. CDR3 loop: CASSLIGTGVNIQYF. The CDR3 coding sequence is TGCGCCAGCAGCTTGATTGGGACAGGGGTAAACATTCAGTACTTC.

V is TRBV5-8 and J is TRBJ1-2, with 7 nucleotides matching TRBD1. The CDR3 is made up of 13 amino acids. V was pared by 2 bases and J by 6 bases, with 4 bases of the junction left unmatched. Germline CDR1 SGHTS, CDR2 YDEGEE. The CDR3 is CASSLGGEDGYTF. CDR3 coding DNA: TGTGCCAGCAGCTTAGGGGGCGAGGATGGCTACACCTTC.

The chain is built from TRBV10-2 and TRBJ2-6; 8 nucleotides line up with TRBD1. This CDR3 spans 20 amino acids. V lost 7 bases and J lost 4; bases outside the gene matches: 21. Germline V gives CDR1 WSHSY, CDR2 SAAADI. The CDR3 DNA is TGCGCCAGCATAGGCCCTAGGACAGGGACCATCCGGAAGGGGGCCAACGTCCTGACTTTC. It specifies CASIGPRTGTIRKGANVLTF.

This chain uses TRBV19 with TRBJ1-5; 9 nucleotides align to TRBD1. V was clipped by 11 bases and J by 5 bases; unmatched bases: 7. The CDR3 contains 13 residues. Per the germline V gene, CDR1 is LNHDA and CDR2 is SQIVND (reference sequence). The CDR3 reads CAGGDRVDQPQHF. DNA of the CDR3: TGTGCCGGAGGGGACAGGGTTGATCAGCCCCAGCATTTT.

The chain uses TRBV19 and TRBJ1-3; weak D call: TRBD1 (5 bases). V was trimmed by 7 bases and J by 1 base, leaving 11 bases between them. The CDR3 spans 14 residues. Germline V gives CDR1 LNHDA, CDR2 SQIVND (reference sequence). The CDR3, as DNA: TGTGCCAGTACCATAGGGGTATCTGGAAACACCATATATTTT. This encodes CASTIGVSGNTIYF.

With respect to this clone: The sample carries other DNA sequences with the same CDR3. The chain links TRBV2 to TRBJ2-5, with D tentatively TRBD1 (6 bases). CDR3 size: 12 residues. The V end lost 4 bases, the J end lost 5 bases, and 8 bases lay between the germline ends. CDR1 SNHLY and CDR2 FYNNEI come from the germline V gene. CDR3 bases: TGTGCCAGCAGTGTGAGGGGGGAGACCCAGTACTTC. Translated: CASSVRGETQYF. Variable domain in full (rest from reference TRBV2 and TRBJ2-5): EPEVTQTPSHQVTQMGQEVILRCVPISNHLYFYWYRQILGQKVEFLVSFYNNEISEKSEIFDDQFSVERPDGSNFTLKIRSTKLEDSAMYFCASSVRGETQYFGPGTRLLVL.

The J gene is TRBJ2-1, the V gene TRBV5-1, with 7 bases lining up with TRBD1. V was pared by 4 bases and J by 2 bases, with 9 bases of the junction left unmatched. The germline V gene encodes CDR1 SGHRS and CDR2 YFSETQ. The CDR3 length is 16 residues. The DNA for the CDR3 is TGCGCCAGCAGCCTAACCACCGACAGGGCCTACAATGAGCAGTTCTTC. It codes for CASSLTTDRAYNEQFF.

The chain joins TRBV3-1 (or the pseudogene TRBV3-2) to TRBJ1-1, with 8 nucleotides matching TRBD1. The V segment lost 4 bases and the J segment 5 bases; nucleotides outside the gene matches: 6. CDR3 size: 14 residues. The germline gives CDR1 LGHDT, CDR2 YNNKEL (reference sequence). The CDR3: CASSLDRVRTEAFF. The CDR3 nucleotides are TGTGCCAGCAGCCTGGACAGGGTAAGGACTGAAGCTTTCTTT.

The V call is TRBV18, the J call TRBJ1-2, with 7 bases identical to TRBD1. The CDR3 totals 14 residues. Germline CDR1 KGHSH, CDR2 LQKENI. V trimming: 5 bases; J trimming: 2 bases; junction bases outside the gene matches: 5. CDR3 coding DNA: TGTGCCAGCTCAAACCAGGGGGAAAACTATGGCTACACCTTC. This gives the protein CASSNQGENYGYTF. Full variable domain (missing parts from reference TRBV18 and TRBJ1-2): NAGVMQNPRHLVRRRGQEARLRCSPMKGHSHVYWYRQLPEEGLKFMVYLQKENIIDESGMPKERFSAEFPKEGPSILRIQQVVRGDSAAYFCASSNQGENYGYTFGSGTRLTVV.